This T cell receptor beta chain was recorded in a study of CD8+ T cells in alopecia areata. Trimming took off 2 bases at V and 3 bases at J, with 13 bases between the two ends. This CDR3 contains 15 residues. From germline, CDR1 is SGHTA and CDR2 FQGNSA. It was cDNA, reverse transcribed from extracted RNA, that served as the sequencing template. Profiling relied on immunoSEQ multiplex PCR, and the TCRdb table lists in-frame clones only, not all of them. The sample has fewer than 100,000 clones; around two fifths are singletons. This receptor was taken from a human donor with alopecia areata. V is TRBV7-2 and J is TRBJ2-5, with D tentatively TRBD1 or TRBD2 (6 bases each). The sample consisted of CD4+ T cells sorted from blood. CDR3 bases: TGTGCCAGCAGCTTAAGGGGGGTGGGCGAAGAGACCCAGTACTTC. Residues: CASSLRGVGEETQYF.